This TCR beta chain was recovered during a study of beta chain features in type 1 diabetes. Sorting based on CD45RO/CCR7/CD25/CD127/CD95/CD27 separated CD4+ naive, central memory, regulatory and stem cell-like memory cells. Findings of the study overall: Junctions at VDJ sites from type 1 diabetes patients had fewer insertions and more deletions. Equally in patients and controls, PCR might preferentially amplify shorter templates.

A word on this clone: Its antigen is currently unknown.

The CDR3 spans 14 residues. The V end was cut by 0 bases, the J end by 5 bases, with 10 bases between. CDR1 is KGHSH, CDR2 LQKENI, per germline. Sequencing targeted expressed TCRB transcripts, as all isolated RNA had been reverse transcribed. Profiling relied on immunoSEQ multiplex PCR, and the TCRdb table lists in-frame clones only, not all of them. The table lists about 42,000 clones, about 50% of them singletons. The chain combines TRBV18 with TRBJ2-5; D uncertain. What was sequenced was stem cell memory CD4+ T cells from blood. This TCR came from a woman between 25 and 40 years old in good health. The CDR3 protein is CASSPPARLETQYF. In DNA, the CDR3 is TGTGCCAGCTCACCACCGGCTAGGCTGGAGACCCAGTACTTC.